These 18 T cell receptor delta chains came from one sample sequenced in a study of γδ T cells in repeated Plasmodium falciparum infection. Flow sorting of PBMC yielded separate Vgamma9/Vdelta2+ and Vdelta2-negative gammadelta T cell populations for bulk repertoire analysis. TCRdb re-processed the multiplex PCR reads using CATT. The table includes some 50,000 delta-chain clones, about 1.6% detected once. The sequenced sample was gamma-delta T cells from blood. These receptors originate from a pool of human donors (malaria-infected and uninfected, not separated).

In regard to this clone: The TCRdb protein comes from a much larger clone and disagrees with this DNA's translation at residue 3, likely due to a read error; the protein given here is derived from the DNA. V is TRDV1 and J is TRDJ1; the D gene could be TRDD2 or TRDD3 (6 bases each). Because TCRdb records no J gene, it was assigned here through a match of the DNA to germline. The CDR3 consists of 17 residues. In germline, CDR1 is TSWWSYY, CDR2 QGS. CDR3 loop: CAPGEPPFLAKNDKLIF. CDR3 nucleotides: TGTGCTCCTGGGGAACCCCCTTTCCTAGCGAAAAACGATAAACTCATCTTT.

This clone was observed many times. It differs at one base from a far larger clone, so likely a read error. In the same sample, other DNA sequences code for this CDR3. This chain uses TRDV1 with TRDJ1; 7 bases are shared with TRDD3. The J gene comes from matching the DNA to germline here; TCRdb lacks it. CDR3 length: 17 residues. CDR1 and CDR2 (germline): TSWWSYY, QGS. V trimming: 6 bases; J trimming: 0 bases; junction bases outside the gene matches: 13. The CDR3 sequence: CALGGIGGDLYTDKLIF. The CDR3 coding sequence is TGTGCTCTTGGAGGAATAGGGGGGGATCTGTACACCGATAAACTCATCTTT.

This clone was counted at least ten times. The rearrangement uses TRDV2 and TRDJ3, with 7 bases that match TRDD3. As TCRdb names no J gene, one was assigned here on the basis of a DNA match to germline. J gave up 0 bases and V 7 bases, and 17 bases lay outside the gene matches. This CDR3 comprises 20 residues. From germline, CDR1 is GEAIGNYY and CDR2 EKD. This CDR3 reads CACAPLGDPVSSWDTRQMFF. Written as DNA, the CDR3 is TGTGCCTGCGCGCCTTTGGGGGACCCTGTTAGCTCCTGGGACACCCGACAGATGTTTTTC.

Note on this clone: The mismatch at residue 14 between this DNA's translation and the TCRdb protein of a much larger clone likely reflects a read error; the protein shown is translated from the DNA. The chain combines TRDV1 with TRDJ1; 10 nucleotides match TRDD3. Germline loops: CDR1 TSWWSYY, CDR2 QGS. V trimming: 2 bases; J trimming: 6 bases; junction bases outside the gene matches: 24. CDR3 length equals 21 residues. Here the CDR3 reads CALGEKRRCSGGYGGTYKLIF. Here the CDR3 DNA reads TGTGCTCTTGGGGAAAAACGGCGTTGTTCTGGGGGATATGGAGGAACTTATAAACTCATCTTT.

This clone was observed at least ten times. This DNA's translation differs at residue 6 from TCRdb's protein, which comes from a much larger clone; a read error is likely, and the protein shown is translated from the DNA. V and J are TRDV1 and TRDJ1, with 7 bases that match TRDD3. Germline V lookup: CDR1 TSWWSYY, CDR2 QGS. V gave up 3 bases and J gave up 0 bases; unmatched junction bases: 10. This CDR3 has 17 amino acids. The CDR3 sequence: CALGDAPGGLYTDKLIF. The DNA of the CDR3 is TGTGCTCTTGGGGACGCCCCTGGGGGTTTGTACACCGATAAACTCATCTTT.

This clone was counted a few times. TCRdb's protein for this DNA is that of a much larger clone and differs from the translation at residue 10, likely a read error; the protein shown is the DNA translation. The V gene is TRDV3, the J gene TRDJ1, with 8 bases fitting TRDD3. TCRdb lists no J gene, so it was determined here by aligning the DNA to germline. The V gene end was trimmed by 4 bases and the J gene end by 1 base; junction bases not matched to a gene: 14. CDR1 and CDR2 (germline): TVYSNPD, GDNSRS (reference sequence). CDR3 length: 16 amino acids. The CDR3 bases are TGTGCCTCCCCCCCCGTACTGGGGGCCCCCACCGATAAACTCATCTTT. This sequence encodes CASPPVLGAPTDKLIF. Drawing the rest from reference TRDV3 and TRDJ1, the complete variable domain is CDKVTQSSPDQTVASGSEVVLLCTYDTVYSNPDLFWYRIRPDYSFQFVFYGDNSRSEGADFTQGRFSVKHILTQKAFHLVISPVRTEDSATYYCASPPVLGAPTDKLIFGKGTRVTVEP.

This clone came up a few times. This DNA's translation and the protein TCRdb lists, from a much larger clone, do not match at residue 14, likely due to a read error; the protein shown is translated from the DNA. This sequence joins TRDV1 and TRDJ1, with D perhaps matching TRDD2 or TRDD3 (6 bases each). The V gene lost 3 bases and the J gene lost 0 bases, with 41 bases spanning the gap. This CDR3 is 25 amino acids long. Per germline, CDR1 TSWWSYY and CDR2 QGS. The CDR3 coding sequence is TGTGCTCTTGGGGACCTACGGCCTTCCCGAACCTACTGGGAGTCTCCCCGCGTGAACACCGATAAACTCATCTTT. This encodes CALGDLRPSRTYWESPRVNTDKLIF.

This clone turned up a few times. TCRdb's listed protein matches a much larger clone and diverges from this DNA's translation at residue 13, likely through a read error; the protein shown comes from the DNA. The chain uses TRDV1 and TRDJ1; 9 nucleotides agree with TRDD3. The J gene comes from matching the DNA to germline here; TCRdb lacks it. This CDR3 is 19 amino acids long. Germline V gives CDR1 TSWWSYY, CDR2 QGS. The trim removed 2 bases at V and 1 base at J, leaving 14 bases unmatched. CDR3 nucleotide sequence: TGTGCTCTTGGGGAAAAGGCGATACTGGGGGAGATATCCACCGATAAACTCATCTTT. This gives the protein CALGEKAILGEISTDKLIF.

This clone was observed a handful of times. A read error likely explains this, since a far larger clone differs by one base. This CDR3 is also generated by other DNA sequences in the sample. The genes are TRDV1 and TRDJ1; 9 bases agree with TRDD3. Since TCRdb gives no J gene, matching the DNA to germline was used here to assign it. J lost 2 bases, V lost 0 bases, and 25 bases had no gene match. Germline CDR1 reads TSWWSYY; CDR2 reads QGS. This CDR3 region has 23 residues. The CDR3 DNA is TGTGCTCTTGGGGAACTCGTAGATGTTCCTACCCCTTCCTGGGGGATCCTGACCGATAAACTCATCTTT. It specifies CALGELVDVPTPSWGILTDKLIF.

This clone is termed medium-sized (0.01 to 0.1%). Other DNA sequences from this sample encode an identical CDR3 as well. This chain links TRDV1 with TRDJ2; tentatively, D is TRDD3 (6 bases). Germline V gives CDR1 TSWWSYY, CDR2 QGS. This CDR3 is 15 amino acids long. V lost 9 bases and J 4 bases, leaving 18 bases between the germline ends. CDR3 amino acids: CALTYEGISTAQLFF. The CDR3 DNA reads TGTGCTCTGACCTACGAAGGGATATCGACAGCACAACTCTTCTTT.

The table lists this clone with a few counts. TCRdb has a much larger clone's protein, which differs at residue 7 from the translation of this DNA, likely because of a read error; what is shown is the protein translated from the DNA. V and J are TRDV3 and TRDJ1; TRDD3 aligns across 7 bases. Germline V lookup: CDR1 TVYSNPD, CDR2 GDNSRS (reference sequence). The junction had 25 bases not matched to a gene; V was cut back by 0 bases and J by 0 bases. The CDR3 length is 21 residues. The DNA for the CDR3 is TGTGCCTTTAGAGCGCCTTTCCCCCTGGGGGCCATATGGGCGTACACCGATAAACTCATCTTT. Translation gives CAFRAPFPLGAIWAYTDKLIF.

This clone was counted at least ten times. CDR3 nucleotides: TGTGCCTGTGACCATATACGTTCGACCGATAAACTCATCTTT. Translation: CACDHIRSTDKLIF. The V call is TRDV2, the J call TRDJ1; a possible D gene is TRDD3 (5 bases). The CDR3 contains 14 residues. V shed 3 bases and J shed 2 bases, with 12 bases lying between them. CDR1 and CDR2 from the germline V gene are GEAIGNYY and EKD.

This clone was found many times. CDR3 coding DNA: TGTGCCTGTGACACCATGGGGAAACCTAAGTTGGGGGATACGGGTACCGATAAACTCATCTTT. Amino acids: CACDTMGKPKLGDTGTDKLIF. The chain links TRDV2 to TRDJ1; 11 nucleotides match TRDD3. Per the germline V gene, CDR1 is GEAIGNYY and CDR2 is EKD. Losses at the gene ends were 0 bases for V and 2 bases for J; bases not matched to a gene: 19. This CDR3 has 21 amino acids.

This clone was detected only a few times. Translating this DNA gives a protein that differs at residue 18 from the TCRdb one, which belongs to a much larger clone; a read error is likely, and the protein shown is this translation. J is TRDJ1 and V is TRDV1, with 9 bases aligning to TRDD3. TCRdb gives no J gene; it was assigned here by matching the DNA to germline. Looked up from germline, CDR1 is TSWWSYY and CDR2 is QGS. This CDR3 contains 21 residues. The CDR3 loop reads CALGENGYWGNRAFWHDRLIF. The DNA of the CDR3 is TGTGCTCTTGGGGAAAACGGGTACTGGGGGAATCGGGCCTTTTGGCACGATAGACTCATCTTT.

This clone was found a few times. The protein held in TCRdb is that of a much larger clone and does not match this DNA's translation at residue 6, likely because of a read error; the protein shown is translated from the DNA. This sequence joins TRDV3 and TRDJ1; TRDD3 matches at 9 bases. Germline V gene sequence: CDR1 TVYSNPD, CDR2 GDNSRS (reference sequence). The CDR3 consists of 16 residues. J lost 0 bases, V lost 5 bases, and 13 bases had no gene match. CDR3 coding DNA: TGTGCCCCCTTATCCGCCGGGGATACGTACACCGATAAACTCATCTTT. This translates into CAPLSAGDTYTDKLIF.

With respect to this clone: This DNA translates differently at residue 6 from the TCRdb protein, which is that of a much larger clone; a read error is likely, and the protein shown is the DNA's own translation. This sequence joins TRDV1 and TRDJ1; D may match TRDD2 or TRDD3 (5 bases each). The V end lost 2 bases, the J end lost 3 bases, and 25 bases lay between the germline ends. In germline, CDR1 is TSWWSYY, CDR2 QGS. This CDR3 region has 19 residues. CDR3 sequence: CALGEFRAYPGRKADKLIF. DNA for the CDR3: TGTGCTCTTGGGGAATTCAGGGCCTACCCGGGGAGAAAGGCCGATAAACTCATCTTT.

This clone was detected only a few times. This DNA's translation and the protein TCRdb lists, from a much larger clone, do not match at residue 10, likely due to a read error; the protein shown is translated from the DNA. The chain couples TRDV2 to TRDJ1; D is uncertain. The J gene is absent in TCRdb and was assigned here via DNA matching to germline. Germline lookup yields CDR1 GEAIGNYY and CDR2 EKD. V was shortened by 2 bases and J by 7 bases, with 19 bases between the two germline ends. The CDR3 runs to 15 residues. The CDR3 coding sequence is TGTGCCTGTGACAGGGTCTCTACTCCCAGCCCTAAACTCATCTTT. Translation: CACDRVSTPSPKLIF.

This clone was observed a few times. TCRdb attributes to this sequence the protein of a much larger clone, which differs from the DNA translation at residue 9; a read error is likely, and the protein displayed is translated from the DNA. This sequence joins TRDV1 and TRDJ1; no reliable D call. Because TCRdb records no J gene, it was assigned here through a match of the DNA to germline. CDR1 is TSWWSYY and CDR2 is QGS in the germline V gene. This CDR3 has 14 residues. Trimming removed 1 base from V and 4 bases from J, with 10 bases in between. The CDR3: CALGERRKNDKLIF. CDR3 coding DNA: TGTGCTCTTGGGGAACGGCGTAAGAACGATAAACTCATCTTT.